This TCR beta chain was documented in a study of tumor-infiltrating lymphocytes in primary liver carcinoma. Study details: The patients included men and women who were aged 30 to 69 years.

Overall study results and limits: Just about 7.5-25% of leading clones were found in every one of five regions.

Both RNA and DNA were isolated together from about 20-30 mg of bulk tissue that had not been sorted. Donors underwent surgery for histopathologically diagnosed primary liver carcinoma. cDNA specific to TCR beta was made from approximately 0.55 ug of total RNA, with a constant-region primer employed for priming. Employing slightly modified ARM-PCR, three nested multiplex PCR rounds were run, and these gave rise to the TCR beta libraries. Each of the first two PCR rounds ran nine to ten cycles with TRBV1-TRBV30 forward and C-beta reverse primers. Each CDR3 protein is one row after TCRdb ran MiXCR on the multiplex PCR reads. The sample has about 99,000 distinct CDR3 sequences; over 55% are singletons. Comment on this clonotype: Its antigen is as yet unknown. The junction does not match germline at one end; this may be a read error.

This CDR3 has 12 amino acids. Per germline, CDR1 SQVTM and CDR2 ANQGSEA. Sequenced sample: liver tumor tissue from sampling region 5. The subset: tumor region T5, tumor centre. This receptor was identified in a woman aged 60 to 75 with primary liver carcinoma and hepatitis B virus infection. The gene calls are TRBV29-1 and TRBJ2-1; D is unclear. DNA for the CDR3: TGCAGCGTTGAAGGGTTGTGGGATGAGAAGTTCTTC. Translated: CSVEGLWDEKFF.